This entry lists 30 T cell receptor beta chains sequenced from one sample in a study of cytomegalovirus exposure and HLA in healthy donors (dated by TCRdb to about 2017). The library was made by the immunoSEQ multiplex PCR assay. The table was pulled from immuneACCESS by TCRdb, which kept in-frame rearrangements only. Such tables lose some clones; where checked, under half of the loss comes from unresolved V genes, and the rest has no known cause. The sample table shows tens of thousands of clones, and approximately 95% are seen once. The ten most abundant clones make up 0.69% of the sample. Specimen: PBMCs. The receptors here all came from a woman between 18 and 29 years old in good health and CMV-seronegative.

The chain joins TRBV11-2 to TRBJ1-2; 7 positions match TRBD1. Looked up from germline, CDR1 is SGHAT and CDR2 is FQNNGV. Losses at the gene ends were 5 bases for V and 8 bases for J; bases not matched to a gene: 11. The CDR3 has 14 amino acids. DNA of the CDR3: TGTGCCAGCAGCACCTCCTTCCAGGGGGAGGGCTACACCTTC. This codes for CASSTSFQGEGYTF.

V usage is TRBV5-1 and J usage is TRBJ2-1, with TRBD2 identical over 13 bases. The V and J ends lost 4 bases and 4 bases, in that order; junction bases with no gene match: 2. Germline assignment: CDR1 SGHRS and CDR2 YFSETQ. The CDR3 loop spans 15 amino acids. The CDR3 nucleotides are TGCGCCAGCAGCCTACTAGCGGGGGGGTACAATGAGCAGTTCTTC. Protein product: CASSLLAGGYNEQFF. Filled out from reference TRBV5-1 and TRBJ2-1, the complete variable domain reads KAGVTQTPRYLIKTRGQQVTLSCSPISGHRSVSWYQQTPGQGLQFLFEYFSETQRNKGNFPGRFSGRQFSNSRSEMNVSTLELGDSALYLCASSLLAGGYNEQFFGPGTRLTVL.

This rearrangement joins TRBV9 to TRBJ2-3; 7 bases line up with TRBD2. CDR1 and CDR2 from the germline V gene are SGDLS and YYNGEE. V trimming: 1 base; J trimming: 7 bases; junction bases outside the gene matches: 12. The CDR3 is 16 amino acids. CDR3 nucleotides: TGTGCCAGCAGCGTATCAGCCAGCGGGGAGGATAATACGCAGTATTTT. Translation: CASSVSASGEDNTQYF.

V gene TRBV29-1 combines with J gene TRBJ2-3; TRBD1 might be the D (6 bases). The CDR3 has 14 residues. Trimming cost V 7 bases and J 0 bases, with 14 bases left between them. Germline CDR1 is SQVTM and CDR2 is ANQGSEA. Here the CDR3 reads CSGNRDTSTDTQYF. The CDR3 DNA reads TGCAGCGGCAACCGGGACACAAGCACAGATACGCAGTATTTT.

This chain connects TRBV11-2 to TRBJ2-7, with 16 nucleotides matching TRBD2. This CDR3 has 19 residues. Germline V gives CDR1 SGHAT, CDR2 FQNNGV. Losses at the gene ends were 5 bases for V and 1 base for J; bases not matched to a gene: 11. For the CDR3, the DNA is TGTGCCAGCAGCCTCGGCCTTGGGACTAGCGGGGGGGGGTCCTACGAGCAGTACTTC. Protein sequence: CASSLGLGTSGGGSYEQYF.

The chain is built from TRBV6-6 and TRBJ2-1; TRBD2 is a possible D gene (5 bases). V was cut by 9 bases and J by 3 bases, with 9 bases left in between. The germline V gene has CDR1 MNHNY and CDR2 SVGAGI (reference sequence). The CDR3 runs to 12 residues. CDR3 DNA: TGTGCCAGTGGAGGTGACTACAATGAGCAGTTCTTC. Protein: CASGGDYNEQFF.

This chain joins TRBV11-3 and TRBJ2-5; 9 bases are shared with TRBD2. The germline V gene encodes CDR1 SGHNT and CDR2 YENEEA. The CDR3 is 14 amino acids. Germline trimming cut 4 bases from V and 4 bases from J; bases unmatched to any gene: 4. CDR3 sequence reads: CASSSNSGGETQYF. The CDR3 bases are TGTGCCAGCAGCTCCAATAGCGGGGGAGAGACCCAGTACTTC.

The V and J genes are TRBV7-8 and TRBJ1-3; D not certain. V was trimmed by 5 bases and J by 9 bases, leaving 8 bases between them. CDR3 length: 11 amino acids. Germline values: CDR1 SGHVS, CDR2 FQNEAQ. CDR3 sequence (DNA): TGTGCCAGCAGCGTTGGAGGCACCATATATTTT. Translated, it gives CASSVGGTIYF.

CDR3 residues: CASSLGLGASQPQHF. The CDR3 DNA is TGTGCCAGCAGCTTAGGGCTTGGGGCTAGTCAGCCCCAGCATTTT. The chain uses TRBV7-6 and TRBJ1-5; D possibly corresponds to TRBD1 (5 bases). Deletions cut 1 base from V and 6 bases from J, with 13 bases between. CDR1 and CDR2 (germline): SGHVS, FNYEAQ. The length of the CDR3 is 15 residues. Full variable domain (remainder filled in from reference TRBV7-6 and TRBJ1-5): GAGVSQSPRYKVTKRGQDVALRCDPISGHVSLYWYRQALGQGPEFLTYFNYEAQQDKSGLPNDRFSAERPEGSISTLTIQRTEQRDSAMYRCASSLGLGASQPQHFGDGTRLSIL.

This clone has only one observation. The CDR3 reads CASSQVPLAGELFF. CDR3 DNA sequence: TGCGCCAGCAGCCAAGTCCCCTTAGCGGGGGAGCTGTTTTTT. This chain connects TRBV4-3 to TRBJ2-2, with D maybe TRBD2 (5 bases). Trimming took off 1 base at V and 8 bases at J, with 11 bases between the two ends. Germline-derived CDR1 and CDR2 are LGHNA and YSLEER. The CDR3 covers 14 residues.

This clone appeared a few times. This chain joins TRBV5-1 and TRBJ2-2; D is possibly TRBD2 (6 bases). Germline V gene data show CDR1 as SGHRS and CDR2 as YFSETQ. This CDR3 contains 15 residues. Trimming took 0 bases from V and 3 from J, leaving 9 bases between them. The CDR3 nucleotides read TGCGCCAGCAGCTTGGCCGGCGGGGACACCGGGGAGCTGTTTTTT. Translated: CASSLAGGDTGELFF.

The genes are TRBV5-5 and TRBJ1-4; TRBD1 agrees at 8 bases. Trimming cost V 1 base and J 13 bases; bases outside gene matches: 15. The CDR3 loop spans 16 amino acids. The germline V gene has CDR1 SGHKS and CDR2 YYEKEE (reference sequence). The DNA of the CDR3 is TGTGCCAGCAGCTTGCTCCACGGACAGGGAACGGGGCGACTGTTTTTT. It specifies CASSLLHGQGTGRLFF.

The V and J genes are TRBV27 and TRBJ2-3; 8 bases are a match to TRBD2. Germline CDR1 is MNHEY and CDR2 is SMNVEV (reference sequence). CDR3 length equals 16 residues. Trimming cost V 5 bases and J 4 bases; bases outside gene matches: 11. Here the CDR3 DNA reads TGTGCCAGCAGTCACTCATTCGGGGGGGCCTCAGATACGCAGTATTTT. Protein: CASSHSFGGASDTQYF.

The chain is built from TRBV12-5 and TRBJ2-1; the match to TRBD2 covers 14 bases. There are 14 residues in the CDR3. The trim removed 6 bases at V and 9 bases at J, leaving 4 bases unmatched. CDR1 is LGHNT, CDR2 FRNRAP, per germline. The CDR3 nucleotides read TGTGCTAGTGGGTCCGGGACTAGCGGGAGTGAGCAGTTCTTC. Its protein is CASGSGTSGSEQFF.

The chain carries TRBV10-3 and TRBJ1-2; 8 positions agree with TRBD1. Trimming cost V 0 bases and J 7 bases; bases outside gene matches: 4. CDR1 ENHRY and CDR2 SYGVKD come from the germline V gene. This CDR3 has 14 amino acids. The CDR3 bases are TGTGCCATCAGTGAGTCCCAAACAGGGGGTGGCTACACCTTC. Translating it yields CAISESQTGGGYTF.

The rearrangement links TRBV2 to TRBJ2-3; 10 nucleotides align to TRBD1. This CDR3 comprises 13 residues. Unmatched junction bases numbered 3, after V lost 8 bases and J lost 4 bases. Germline CDR1 SNHLY, CDR2 FYNNEI. As DNA, the CDR3 is TGTGCCAGCGGACAGGGGGGCTCAGATACGCAGTATTTT. Protein sequence: CASGQGGSDTQYF.

The V call is TRBV6-6, the J call TRBJ2-2, with 11 bases that match TRBD2. The CDR3 is 16 residues long. The ends lost 5 bases at V and 5 bases at J; junction bases unmatched: 7. Germline CDR1 is MNHNY and CDR2 is SVGAGI (reference sequence). The CDR3 here is CASSIQIAGGTGELFF. CDR3 sequence (DNA): TGTGCCAGCAGTATTCAAATAGCGGGAGGGACCGGGGAGCTGTTTTTT.

The CDR3 DNA reads TGTGCCAGCAGATTGACAACTTCCGGGGAGCTGTTTTTT. Its protein is CASRLTTSGELFF. This rearrangement joins TRBV7-2 to TRBJ2-2; no clear D. The germline CDR1 and CDR2 sequences are SGHTA and FQGNSA. The CDR3 has 13 residues. V lost 6 bases, J lost 6 bases, and 11 bases lay in between. Drawing the rest from reference TRBV7-2 and TRBJ2-2, the complete variable domain is GAGVSQSPSNKVTEKGKDVELRCDPISGHTALYWYRQSLGQGLEFLIYFQGNSAPDKSGLPSDRFSAERTGGSVSTLTIQRTQQEDSAVYLCASRLTTSGELFFGEGSRLTVL.

The genes are TRBV7-9 and TRBJ1-3, with D hard to call. Per germline, CDR1 SEHNR and CDR2 FQNEAQ (reference sequence). The V and J ends lost 1 base and 4 bases respectively, with 11 bases between them. The CDR3 is 15 amino acids. The CDR3 is CASSLEAGKGNTIYF. The CDR3 DNA is TGTGCCAGCAGCTTAGAGGCGGGGAAAGGAAACACCATATATTTT.

This clone has a single count. The chain has TRBV9 and TRBJ2-5, with 10 bases fitting TRBD2. V lost 2 bases to trimming and J lost 3 bases; unmatched junction nucleotides: 7. CDR3 length: 16 amino acids. Germline V gene sequence: CDR1 SGDLS, CDR2 YYNGEE. The CDR3 nucleotides are TGTGCCAGCAGCGTGAGGTCAGCGGGAGGGGAAGAGACCCAGTACTTC. Its translation is CASSVRSAGGEETQYF.

The CDR3 DNA is TGTGCCAGCAGCCCAGGGACAGCCGCTAACTATGGCTACACCTTC. Protein product: CASSPGTAANYGYTF. The rearrangement joins TRBV28 to TRBJ1-2, with 7 bases that match TRBD1. Germline V gene lookup returns CDR1 MDHEN and CDR2 SYDVKM. The CDR3 is 15 amino acids. V dropped 6 bases and J dropped 0; count of bases not matched to a gene: 7.

This clone was picked up a small number of times. The V call is TRBV6-1, the J call TRBJ2-7; 10 bases align to TRBD1. Germline V gene sequence: CDR1 MNHNS, CDR2 SASEGT. The CDR3 consists of 15 residues. Trimming at V came to 4 bases and at J to 4 bases, leaving 7 bases not matched to a gene. CDR3 sequence (DNA): TGTGCCAGCAGTGCTCGGACAGGGGGACCTTACGAGCAGTACTTC. This sequence encodes CASSARTGGPYEQYF.

The chain joins TRBV7-2 to TRBJ2-7, with 9 bases fitting TRBD1. The CDR3 has 15 amino acids. Trimming at V came to 1 base and at J to 3 bases, leaving 4 bases not matched to a gene. Germline CDR1 is SGHTA and CDR2 is FQGNSA. CDR3 region: CASSLETGGIYEQYF. The CDR3 DNA reads as TGTGCCAGCAGCTTAGAGACAGGGGGGATCTACGAGCAGTACTTC.

Written as DNA, the CDR3 is TGCAGCGTCTCGGGACAGGGAGGTGAAAAACTGTTTTTT. It yields the protein CSVSGQGGEKLFF. The rearrangement joins TRBV29-1 to TRBJ1-4, with 9 bases matching TRBD1. The CDR3 is 13 residues long. V trimming: 6 bases; J trimming: 7 bases; junction bases outside the gene matches: 6. Germline CDR1 and CDR2: SQVTM and ANQGSEA.

This clone was observed a few times. V and J are TRBV6-5 and TRBJ2-7, with 8 bases lining up with TRBD1. The CDR3 consists of 14 residues. V shed 6 bases and J 2 bases; nucleotides not matched to a gene: 6. Per the germline V gene, CDR1 is MNHEY and CDR2 is SVGAGI. The CDR3 sequence: CASSFRTGTYEQYF. The CDR3 bases are TGTGCCAGCAGCTTCAGGACAGGGACCTACGAGCAGTACTTC.

The chain links TRBV5-1 to TRBJ1-4; 7 bases fit TRBD1. Trimming took 0 bases from V and 3 from J; bases not matched to a gene: 8. This CDR3 contains 17 residues. Germline CDR1 is SGHRS and CDR2 is YFSETQ. The CDR3 loop reads CASSLGSGTASNEKLFF. CDR3 sequence (DNA): TGCGCCAGCAGCTTGGGTTCAGGGACAGCTTCTAATGAAAAACTGTTTTTT.

The CDR3 here is CASSTLPGGYGYTF. CDR3 DNA sequence: TGTGCCAGCAGTACCCTCCCGGGGGGGTATGGCTACACCTTC. The V call is TRBV28, the J call TRBJ1-2, with D tentatively TRBD1 (5 bases). This CDR3 is built from 14 residues. The germline V gene encodes CDR1 MDHEN and CDR2 SYDVKM. Trimming took off 5 bases at V and 5 bases at J, with 15 bases between the two ends.

The rearrangement joins TRBV5-4 to TRBJ2-3; 8 bases line up with TRBD2. The V and J ends lost 2 bases and 6 bases, in that order; junction bases with no gene match: 5. In germline, CDR1 is SGHNT, CDR2 YYREEE (reference sequence). The CDR3 totals 14 residues. CDR3 protein: CASSFGAGADTQYF. The CDR3 DNA sequence: TGTGCCAGCAGCTTCGGAGCGGGAGCTGATACGCAGTATTTT.

This clone was counted a single time. The chain combines TRBV6-1 with TRBJ2-1, with D possibly TRBD1 on 5 matching bases. CDR3 length equals 10 residues. CDR1 MNHNS and CDR2 SASEGT come from the germline V gene. Trimming shortened V by 5 bases and J by 13 bases, and 9 bases separated the two germline ends. The CDR3 loop is CASSTRTQFF. The CDR3 coding sequence is TGTGCCAGCAGTACCCGGACACAGTTCTTC.

This chain connects TRBV10-2 to TRBJ2-7; 12 nucleotides align to TRBD2. CDR1 and CDR2 from the germline V gene are WSHSY and SAAADI. The CDR3 spans 15 residues. With V trimmed by 1 base and J by 5 bases, 3 bases remained unmatched. This CDR3 is CASSELLAGGHEQYF. CDR3 nucleotide sequence: TGCGCCAGCAGTGAGTTACTAGCGGGGGGCCACGAGCAGTACTTC.